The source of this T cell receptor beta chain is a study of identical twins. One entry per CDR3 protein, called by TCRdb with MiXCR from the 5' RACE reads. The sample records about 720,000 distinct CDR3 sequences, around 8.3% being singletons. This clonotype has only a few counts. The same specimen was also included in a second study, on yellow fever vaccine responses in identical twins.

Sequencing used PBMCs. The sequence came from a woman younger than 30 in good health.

The CDR3 reads CATSSQDSWVSEQYF. CDR3 DNA sequence: TGTGCCACCAGCAGTCAGGACTCCTGGGTTTCCGAGCAGTACTTC. V is TRBV15 and J is TRBJ2-7; possible D gene TRBD2, 5 bases. The CDR3 runs to 15 residues. Trimming pared 3 bases from V and 6 bases from J, leaving 18 bases between. Germline CDR1 and CDR2: LNHNV and YYDKDF (reference sequence).